These 29 T cell receptor beta chains share one sample of origin, sequenced in a study of blood T cell repertoires in COVID-19. Assay used: immunoSEQ multiplex PCR; TCRdb lists only in-frame clones, some missing. The sample yields roughly 100,000 clones, roughly 80% seen once. The source material was peripheral blood. Receptors were obtained from a woman of 80 years or more with active or convalescent COVID-19.

This clone was counted many times. The chain uses TRBV6-4 and TRBJ1-2; the match to TRBD1 covers 7 bases. The CDR3 runs to 14 residues. Germline-derived CDR1 and CDR2 are MRHNA and SNTAGT. V shed 4 bases, J shed 4 bases, and the junction held 6 bases outside the gene matches. The CDR3 region is CASSGDRFPYGYTF. CDR3 bases: TGTGCCAGCAGTGGGGACAGATTCCCCTATGGCTACACCTTC.

The genes are TRBV6-5 and TRBJ1-1; TRBD1 matches at 7 bases. The CDR3 consists of 14 residues. J gave up 3 bases and V 6 bases, and 7 bases lay outside the gene matches. CDR1 is MNHEY, CDR2 SVGAGI, per germline. The CDR3 is CASRRTGEYTEAFF. As DNA, the CDR3 is TGTGCCAGCAGGAGGACAGGCGAGTACACTGAAGCTTTCTTT.

J is TRBJ1-4 and V is TRBV9; 7 bases are shared with TRBD1. Germline V CDR1 and CDR2: SGDLS, YYNGEE. CDR3 length: 17 amino acids. Unmatched junction bases numbered 12, after V lost 2 bases and J lost 5 bases. In DNA, the CDR3 is TGTGCCAGCAGCGTGGGGAGAAACCAGGGGGTGAATGAAAAACTGTTTTTT. Its translation is CASSVGRNQGVNEKLFF.

The rearrangement joins TRBV4-1 to TRBJ2-1, with 11 nucleotides matching TRBD2. The germline V gene encodes CDR1 MGHRA and CDR2 YSYEKL. V trimming: 4 bases; J trimming: 2 bases; junction bases outside the gene matches: 4. CDR3 length equals 16 residues. CDR3 nucleotide sequence: TGCGCCAGCAGCCTTAGCGGGGGGGCGACCTACAATGAGCAGTTCTTC. Its translation is CASSLSGGATYNEQFF.

V usage is TRBV18 and J usage is TRBJ2-2; 11 positions agree with TRBD2. Germline CDR1 reads KGHSH; CDR2 reads LQKENI. V was clipped by 6 bases and J by 4 bases; unmatched bases: 4. There are 15 residues in the CDR3. CDR3 bases: TGTGCCAGCTCTATCCTAGCGGGAGGCACCGGGGAGCTGTTTTTT. The encoded protein is CASSILAGGTGELFF.

The chain is built from TRBV29-1 and TRBJ1-5; tentatively, D is TRBD1 (6 bases). The germline V gene has CDR1 SQVTM and CDR2 ANQGSEA. The length of the CDR3 is 13 residues. The germline V and J ends were trimmed by 5 bases and 0 bases, with 8 bases remaining between them. DNA of the CDR3: TGCAGCGTTAAGGGGGATAGCAATCAGCCCCAGCATTTT. Protein product: CSVKGDSNQPQHF.

The chain employs TRBV27 and TRBJ2-1; 9 bases fit TRBD2. With 3 bases clipped from V and 5 bases from J, the junction kept 2 bases outside the gene matches. Per germline, CDR1 MNHEY and CDR2 SMNVEV (reference sequence). CDR3 length equals 14 residues. The CDR3 region is CASSFLAGNNEQFF. CDR3 nucleotide sequence: TGTGCCAGCAGTTTCCTAGCGGGGAACAATGAGCAGTTCTTC.

This chain joins TRBV29-1 and TRBJ1-1; 7 nucleotides agree with TRBD1. Germline V gene lookup returns CDR1 SQVTM and CDR2 ANQGSEA. The CDR3 totals 13 residues. After removal of 7 bases from V and 1 base from J, the junction contained 6 bases not matched to a gene. The CDR3 nucleotides are TGCAGCGCGAGGGGGCGTGAGAACACTGAAGCTTTCTTT. This codes for CSARGRENTEAFF.

This sequence joins TRBV5-6 and TRBJ1-2, with D tentatively TRBD1 (5 bases). CDR1 is SGHDT and CDR2 is YYEEEE in the germline V gene. Trimming shortened V by 4 bases and J by 4 bases, and 11 bases separated the two germline ends. This CDR3 is built from 13 residues. The CDR3 here is CASSLDTSYGYTF. The CDR3 nucleotides read TGTGCCAGCAGCCTGGACACTAGCTATGGCTACACCTTC.

The J gene is TRBJ2-5, the V gene TRBV27; no reliable D call. Germline CDR1 MNHEY, CDR2 SMNVEV (reference sequence). V lost 3 bases, J lost 5 bases, and 7 bases lay in between. The length of the CDR3 is 12 residues. CDR3 in DNA: TGTGCCAGCAGTTTCCCCGGGGAGACCCAGTACTTC. Protein sequence: CASSFPGETQYF.

This chain uses TRBV2 with TRBJ1-6; D is uncertain. Germline-derived CDR1 and CDR2 are SNHLY and FYNNEI. This CDR3 is built from 14 residues. The V gene lost 0 bases and the J gene lost 4 bases, with 4 bases spanning the gap. The CDR3 loop reads CASSEALYNSPLHF. In nucleotides, the CDR3 is TGTGCCAGCAGTGAAGCCCTATATAATTCACCCCTCCACTTT.

The chain combines TRBV4-3 with TRBJ2-5; 11 bases match TRBD2. The CDR3 has 18 residues. Per germline, CDR1 LGHNA and CDR2 YSLEER. With 3 bases clipped from V and 5 bases from J, the junction kept 14 bases outside the gene matches. CDR3: CASSHGGILAGGMETQYF. The CDR3 DNA reads as TGCGCCAGCAGCCATGGGGGGATCCTAGCGGGAGGCATGGAGACCCAGTACTTC.

The rearrangement uses TRBV27 and TRBJ2-2; 7 nucleotides line up with TRBD1. V dropped 7 bases and J dropped 4; count of bases not matched to a gene: 9. There are 15 residues in the CDR3. Germline V CDR1 and CDR2: MNHEY, SMNVEV (reference sequence). The CDR3 loop reads CASNLDRWATGELFF. The CDR3, as DNA: TGTGCCAGCAACCTGGACAGGTGGGCCACCGGGGAGCTGTTTTTT.

The rearrangement joins TRBV10-3 to TRBJ2-7; 11 nucleotides line up with TRBD1. V was clipped by 8 bases and J by 5 bases; unmatched bases: 2. The CDR3 has 12 residues. Germline values: CDR1 ENHRY, CDR2 SYGVKD. This CDR3 reads CAIAGQGDEQYF. The CDR3, as DNA: TGTGCCATCGCGGGACAGGGGGACGAGCAGTACTTC.

The chain combines TRBV11-3 with TRBJ2-2; 11 positions agree with TRBD2. Germline V gene lookup returns CDR1 SGHNT and CDR2 YENEEA. This CDR3 contains 15 residues. V was clipped by 5 bases and J by 1 base; unmatched bases: 0. The CDR3, as DNA: TGTGCCAGCAGCCTAGCGGGAGGGAACACCGGGGAGCTGTTTTTT. Protein: CASSLAGGNTGELFF.

The chain is built from TRBV5-6 and TRBJ1-2; D is unresolved. CDR3 length: 15 amino acids. Germline CDR1 SGHDT, CDR2 YYEEEE. The V end was cut by 1 base, the J end by 7 bases, with 17 bases between. CDR3 nucleotides: TGTGCCAGCAGCTTGAATGTACGCAGAGGAGGTGGCTACACCTTC. Its protein is CASSLNVRRGGGYTF.

This chain connects TRBV27 to TRBJ2-5; 9 bases fit TRBD1. There are 15 residues in the CDR3. Per germline, CDR1 MNHEY and CDR2 SMNVEV (reference sequence). The J segment lost 5 bases and the V segment lost 5 bases, leaving 9 bases of the junction unmatched. CDR3 nucleotide sequence: TGTGCCAGCAGTCCAACAGGGGGCGTAGGGGAGACCCAGTACTTC. Translation gives CASSPTGGVGETQYF.

The gene calls are TRBV19 and TRBJ1-1, with 10 bases that match TRBD1. V was clipped by 1 base and J by 0 bases; unmatched bases: 5. This CDR3 comprises 17 residues. In germline, CDR1 is LNHDA, CDR2 SQIVND (reference sequence). The CDR3 region is CASSIGTGGPMNTEAFF. The CDR3, as DNA: TGTGCCAGTAGTATAGGGACAGGGGGTCCCATGAACACTGAAGCTTTCTTT.

This rearrangement joins TRBV5-6 to TRBJ1-5; 10 bases line up with TRBD1. V was pared by 0 bases and J by 9 bases, with 6 bases of the junction left unmatched. Germline CDR1 reads SGHDT; CDR2 reads YYEEEE. The CDR3 is 15 amino acids. The CDR3 DNA reads TGTGCCAGCAGCTTGGGACAGGGGGCCCAACGGCCCCAGCATTTT. It is translated as CASSLGQGAQRPQHF.

The V and J genes are TRBV28 and TRBJ2-2; TRBD2 matches 8 bases. Germline CDR1 reads MDHEN; CDR2 reads SYDVKM. J gave up 0 bases and V 8 bases, and 2 bases lay outside the gene matches. The CDR3 runs to 14 residues. CDR3 nucleotides: TGTGCCAGCCAGGGACTAGCGAACACCGGGGAGCTGTTTTTT. This sequence encodes CASQGLANTGELFF.

V gene TRBV5-1 combines with J gene TRBJ1-5; no definite D call. Germline V lookup: CDR1 SGHRS, CDR2 YFSETQ. The V end was cut by 4 bases, the J end by 9 bases, with 14 bases between. This CDR3 is 13 amino acids long. Here the CDR3 reads CASSTDTEGPQHF. CDR3 nucleotide sequence: TGCGCCAGCAGCACCGACACGGAGGGGCCCCAGCATTTT.

This clone appeared a single time. This rearrangement joins TRBV6-5 to TRBJ2-5; 10 bases agree with TRBD1. Germline V lookup: CDR1 MNHEY, CDR2 SVGAGI. The CDR3 length is 14 residues. The ends lost 6 bases at V and 2 bases at J; junction bases unmatched: 3. CDR3 region: CASRAGQGQETQYF. CDR3 DNA: TGTGCCAGCAGGGCGGGACAGGGGCAAGAGACCCAGTACTTC.

The gene calls are TRBV7-2 and TRBJ1-1; 8 bases are a match to TRBD1. V gave up 5 bases and J gave up 3 bases; unmatched junction bases: 5. CDR1 and CDR2 from the germline V gene are SGHTA and FQGNSA. The CDR3 spans 14 residues. The CDR3 region is CASSAAGGYTEAFF. CDR3 DNA sequence: TGTGCCAGCAGCGCAGCAGGGGGCTACACTGAAGCTTTCTTT.

A word on this clone: Without the conserved terminal phenylalanine or tryptophan, this CDR3 likely stems from a read error. The DNA is omitted, as the CDR3 cannot be located on it reliably, and the CDR3 follows TCRdb's listing. The CDR3 loop is CSAPGPKKDSC. This chain links TRBV29-1 with TRBJ2-7; TRBD1 is the table's D call, not checked against the DNA. Inclusive of both ends, the CDR3 amounts to 11 amino acids. Looked up from germline, CDR1 is SQVTM and CDR2 is ANQGSEA.

This sequence joins TRBV5-1 and TRBJ2-2; no firm D call. Trimming cost V 0 bases and J 0 bases, with 9 bases left between them. CDR3 length: 16 residues. The germline V gene has CDR1 SGHRS and CDR2 YFSETQ. CDR3 in amino acids: CASSLGASSNTGELFF. The CDR3 DNA reads as TGCGCCAGCAGCTTGGGGGCTTCCTCGAACACCGGGGAGCTGTTTTTT.

V and J are TRBV5-1 and TRBJ2-5, with 12 bases identical to TRBD2. The CDR3 covers 14 residues. CDR1 and CDR2 from the germline V gene are SGHRS and YFSETQ. V lost 4 bases and J lost 4; bases outside the gene matches: 2. The CDR3 loop reads CASSPSGGAETQYF. The CDR3 DNA reads TGCGCCAGCAGCCCTAGCGGGGGGGCAGAGACCCAGTACTTC. Looking up the rest from reference TRBV5-1 and TRBJ2-5 gives the full variable domain: KAGVTQTPRYLIKTRGQQVTLSCSPISGHRSVSWYQQTPGQGLQFLFEYFSETQRNKGNFPGRFSGRQFSNSRSEMNVSTLELGDSALYLCASSPSGGAETQYFGPGTRLLVL.

V gene TRBV30 combines with J gene TRBJ2-5, with TRBD2 identical over 8 bases. With V trimmed by 1 base and J by 3 bases, 7 bases remained unmatched. The CDR3 is made up of 15 amino acids. In germline, CDR1 is GTSNPN, CDR2 SVGIG (reference sequence). Here the CDR3 DNA reads TGTGCCTGGAGTGGGGGGCGGGGGGCCGAAGAGACCCAGTACTTC. Its protein product is CAWSGGRGAEETQYF.

The chain has TRBV7-3 and TRBJ2-3; 10 bases fit TRBD2. Trimming cost V 5 bases and J 4 bases; bases outside gene matches: 3. This CDR3 contains 14 residues. In germline, CDR1 is SGHTA, CDR2 FQGTGA. For the CDR3, the DNA is TGTGCCAGCAGCCGAGGGACTAGCGCAGATACGCAGTATTTT. Its protein is CASSRGTSADTQYF. The entire variable domain, with the rest obtained from reference TRBV7-3 and TRBJ2-3, is as follows: GAGVSQTPSNKVTEKGKYVELRCDPISGHTALYWYRQSLGQGPEFLIYFQGTGAADDSGLPNDRFFAVRPEGSVSTLKIQRTERGDSAVYLCASSRGTSADTQYFGPGTRLTVL.

The J gene is TRBJ2-7, the V gene TRBV5-1; 9 positions match TRBD1. Trimming at V came to 0 bases and at J to 2 bases, leaving 3 bases not matched to a gene. Germline loops: CDR1 SGHRS, CDR2 YFSETQ. The CDR3 totals 15 residues. This CDR3 is CASSLGGTGPYEQYF. DNA for the CDR3: TGCGCCAGCAGCTTGGGTGGGACAGGGCCCTACGAGCAGTACTTC. Based on the CDR3 plus reference TRBV5-1 and TRBJ2-7, the full variable domain is KAGVTQTPRYLIKTRGQQVTLSCSPISGHRSVSWYQQTPGQGLQFLFEYFSETQRNKGNFPGRFSGRQFSNSRSEMNVSTLELGDSALYLCASSLGGTGPYEQYFGPGTRLTVT.